The clone carrying this TCR beta chain was observed once. The data were taken from a study of T cells in localized non-small cell lung cancer. Using immunoSEQ multiplex PCR, the repertoire was profiled, and TCRdb retains in-frame clones only, with some absent. Seen here are around 140,000 clones, approximately 88% observed once, and the top ten hold around 1.7%. The TCR originated in a female donor of 60 years or more with stage I lung adenocarcinoma. The sequencing used peripheral blood, collected before any cancer treatment.

CDR3 residues: CASRVGGEKLFF. The CDR3, as DNA: TGTGCCAGCAGGGTTGGAGGTGAAAAACTGTTTTTT. The chain has TRBV6-1 and TRBJ1-4; the D is unclear. This CDR3 region has 12 residues. The V end was cut by 6 bases, the J end by 7 bases, with 9 bases between. Germline values: CDR1 MNHNS, CDR2 SASEGT.